These 19 T cell receptor beta chains share one sample of origin, sequenced in a study of T cell responses to AZD1222 COVID-19 vaccine. Assay used: immunoSEQ multiplex PCR; TCRdb lists only in-frame clones, some missing. Here the sample spans 160,000 or so clones, 80% to 90% being singletons. The sequenced sample was peripheral blood, obtained 28 days after the second dose of the MenACWY control vaccine. The receptor set was obtained from an adult who received the MenACWY meningococcal vaccine as a control.

This clone appeared a few times. The V call is TRBV6-6, the J call TRBJ1-1; the match to TRBD1 covers 7 bases. After removal of 6 bases from V and 4 bases from J, the junction contained 8 bases not matched to a gene. Germline-derived CDR1 and CDR2 are MNHNY and SVGAGI (reference sequence). CDR3 length: 14 amino acids. CDR3 sequence (DNA): TGTGCCAGCAGAGACCGGGACAGATTCACTGAAGCTTTCTTT. Its translation: CASRDRDRFTEAFF.

The chain joins TRBV28 to TRBJ2-5; 8 bases map to TRBD1. Germline V gives CDR1 MDHEN, CDR2 SYDVKM. This CDR3 has 17 amino acids. V was pared by 3 bases and J by 0 bases, with 9 bases of the junction left unmatched. CDR3 in amino acids: CASSFRPGTGNQETQYF. The CDR3 region has the DNA TGTGCCAGCAGTTTCCGCCCCGGGACAGGAAACCAAGAGACCCAGTACTTC.

This chain uses TRBV6-4 with TRBJ2-3; the D is unclear. Germline V lookup: CDR1 MRHNA, CDR2 SNTAGT. The CDR3 has 12 residues. Trimming removed 0 bases from V and 14 bases from J, with 12 bases in between. CDR3 sequence (DNA): TGTGCCAGCAGTGACTCCGATCGGGTTATGTATTTT. Its protein product is CASSDSDRVMYF.

V gene TRBV2 combines with J gene TRBJ2-7, with 7 nucleotides matching TRBD1. After removal of 9 bases from V and 3 bases from J, the junction contained 2 bases not matched to a gene. Germline CDR1 reads SNHLY; CDR2 reads FYNNEI. The length of the CDR3 is 11 residues. For the CDR3, the DNA is TGTGCCAGGGGACAGAGCTACGAGCAGTACTTC. Translated, it gives CARGQSYEQYF.

The chain links TRBV2 to TRBJ1-1, with TRBD1 as a possible D gene (6 bases). Germline assignment: CDR1 SNHLY and CDR2 FYNNEI. The CDR3 sequence is 15 residues long. V was trimmed by 0 bases and J by 4 bases, leaving 12 bases between them. CDR3 coding DNA: TGTGCCAGCAGTGAAGCCCTACAGGGAACCACTGAAGCTTTCTTT. This encodes CASSEALQGTTEAFF.

The J gene is TRBJ2-2, the V gene TRBV28; 14 bases are shared with TRBD2. This CDR3 contains 19 residues. Germline V CDR1 and CDR2: MDHEN, SYDVKM. V dropped 4 bases and J dropped 3; count of bases not matched to a gene: 10. This chain's CDR3 is CASSSSKQGLAGDTGELFF. DNA of the CDR3: TGTGCCAGCAGTTCATCGAAACAGGGACTAGCGGGAGACACCGGGGAGCTGTTTTTT.

The V call is TRBV10-3, the J call TRBJ1-1, with D possibly TRBD1 on 6 matching bases. The germline gives CDR1 ENHRY, CDR2 SYGVKD. The V and J ends lost 7 bases and 4 bases respectively, with 22 bases between them. This CDR3 is built from 16 residues. The CDR3 DNA is TGTGCCATCACCACAAACCCTTTGGACAGCGGCACTGAAGCTTTCTTT. Translating it yields CAITTNPLDSGTEAFF.

The V gene is TRBV24-1, the J gene TRBJ1-2, with no clear D. The ends were cut back, 3 bases at V and 4 bases at J, with 11 bases in the middle. Germline CDR1 reads KGHDR; CDR2 reads SFDVKD. This CDR3 comprises 14 residues. CDR3 in amino acids: CATSDQPHSYGYTF. Here the CDR3 DNA reads TGTGCCACCAGTGATCAGCCTCATTCCTATGGCTACACCTTC.

This clone was seen once. The chain employs TRBV4-3 and TRBJ1-1; tentatively, D is TRBD1 (6 bases). The V end was cut by 6 bases, the J end by 4 bases, with 18 bases between. The CDR3 contains 15 residues. Germline CDR1 is LGHNA and CDR2 is YSLEER. The CDR3 DNA reads as TGCGCCAGCAGTTGGGGGCAGGAAGGTGGCACTGAAGCTTTCTTT. It encodes CASSWGQEGGTEAFF.

The rearrangement uses TRBV5-8 and TRBJ1-2; D is uncertain. Trimming removed 1 base from V and 3 bases from J, with 4 bases in between. Germline V gives CDR1 SGHTS, CDR2 YDEGEE. This CDR3 spans 12 amino acids. The CDR3 reads CASSLTDYGYTF. Written as DNA, the CDR3 is TGTGCCAGCAGCTTGACGGACTATGGCTACACCTTC.

The chain recombines TRBV15 with TRBJ2-6, with D uncertain. The germline CDR1 and CDR2 sequences are LNHNV and YYDKDF (reference sequence). Between the trimmed V and J ends, which lost 6 bases and 1 base, there was a span of 7 bases. The CDR3 length is 14 residues. The chain's CDR3 is CATRNRSGANVLTF. The CDR3 nucleotides read TGTGCCACCAGGAACCGTTCTGGGGCCAACGTCCTGACTTTC.

The rearrangement uses TRBV6-5 and TRBJ2-7, with D perhaps TRBD1 (6 bases). V lost 5 bases to trimming and J lost 2 bases, with 13 bases between them. From germline, CDR1 is MNHEY and CDR2 SVGAGI. CDR3 length: 14 residues. DNA of the CDR3: TGTGCCAGCAGTAGGGCAGGGGAAGCCTACGAGCAGTACTTC. This gives the protein CASSRAGEAYEQYF.

The rearrangement links TRBV28 to TRBJ1-1; TRBD1 aligns across 8 bases. CDR3 length equals 18 residues. Trimming at V came to 6 bases and at J to 0 bases, leaving 15 bases not matched to a gene. Germline assignment: CDR1 MDHEN and CDR2 SYDVKM. CDR3: CASSQSTGTGYMNTEAFF. CDR3 coding DNA: TGTGCCAGCAGCCAGTCGACCGGGACAGGATATATGAACACTGAAGCTTTCTTT.

This clone was recorded once. The chain employs TRBV28 and TRBJ1-1, with D unresolved. The germline CDR1 and CDR2 sequences are MDHEN and SYDVKM. Trimming stripped 2 bases from V and 1 base from J, with 8 bases between. The length of the CDR3 is 14 residues. CDR3 residues: CASSLGQSNTEAFF. The CDR3 bases are TGTGCCAGCAGTTTAGGGCAGTCGAACACTGAAGCTTTCTTT.

The chain combines TRBV7-2 with TRBJ1-1; D not resolved. The CDR3 has 15 amino acids. Germline-derived CDR1 and CDR2 are SGHTA and FQGNSA. V lost 2 bases and J lost 1, with 11 bases in between. In DNA form, the CDR3 reads TGTGCCAGCAGCTTAAGGCCCGGACCGAACACTGAAGCTTTCTTT. It translates to CASSLRPGPNTEAFF. Looking up the rest from reference TRBV7-2 and TRBJ1-1 gives the full variable domain: GAGVSQSPSNKVTEKGKDVELRCDPISGHTALYWYRQSLGQGLEFLIYFQGNSAPDKSGLPSDRFSAERTGGSVSTLTIQRTQQEDSAVYLCASSLRPGPNTEAFFGQGTRLTVV.

V gene TRBV6-5 combines with J gene TRBJ1-2, with D possibly being TRBD1 (5 bases). The germline CDR1 and CDR2 sequences are MNHEY and SVGAGI. The germline V and J ends were trimmed by 4 bases and 5 bases, with 8 bases remaining between them. The CDR3 spans 12 residues. The DNA for the CDR3 is TGTGCCAGCAGTTCACAGGAATATGGCTACACCTTC. Translated, it gives CASSSQEYGYTF.

The chain joins TRBV5-1 to TRBJ2-2; D not resolved. CDR3 length equals 12 residues. The V end was cut by 2 bases, the J end by 2 bases, with 1 base between. Per germline, CDR1 SGHRS and CDR2 YFSETQ. CDR3 in DNA: TGCGCCAGCAGCTTAAACACCGGGGAGCTGTTTTTT. Protein product: CASSLNTGELFF.

This chain connects TRBV25-1 to TRBJ2-3, with D possibly TRBD2 on 6 matching bases. Germline CDR1 is MGHDK and CDR2 is SYGVNS. Trimming removed 5 bases from V and 2 bases from J, with 11 bases in between. The CDR3 contains 14 residues. This chain's CDR3 is CASSFQGLTDTQYF. Here the CDR3 DNA reads TGTGCCAGCAGTTTTCAGGGACTCACAGATACGCAGTATTTT.

This chain joins TRBV7-9 and TRBJ2-5; a possible D gene is TRBD1 (6 bases). The ends were cut back, 5 bases at V and 3 bases at J, with 7 bases in the middle. From germline, CDR1 is SEHNR and CDR2 FQNEAQ (reference sequence). The CDR3 runs to 12 residues. The DNA of the CDR3 is TGTGCCAGCAGCAGGACAGAAGAGACCCAGTACTTC. It is translated as CASSRTEETQYF.